This T cell receptor (beta chain) was observed in a study of brain T cells in children with intractable seizures. Clones were sequenced by immunoSEQ multiplex PCR, and TCRdb holds only the in-frame ones, with some missing. The sample includes 300,000 to 400,000 clones, 93% seen only once; the top ten take 4.5% to 7%. The time point was: blood from clinic visit 5 months post-surgery; TSC patient then seizure free. Patients received at least one anti-epileptic drug before surgery. The V end was cut by 1 base, the J end by 7 bases, with 10 bases between. CDR3 length: 13 residues. Per the germline V gene, CDR1 is GTSNPN and CDR2 is SVGIG (reference sequence).

This receptor was identified in a boy in the first two years of life with tuberous sclerosis and intractable seizures. The chain links TRBV30 to TRBJ2-2; D remains ambiguous. Source: peripheral blood, taken 4 to 5 months after surgery. CDR3 protein: CAWSGSWGGELFF. The CDR3, as DNA: TGTGCCTGGAGTGGGTCCTGGGGCGGGGAGCTGTTTTTT.